This T cell receptor beta chain was sequenced in a study of cytomegalovirus exposure and HLA in healthy donors. The wider study: Some 87 million unique TCRs from HLA-typed donors were held in an early release of data. Study outcomes and limitations: Reported results showed that the classifier diagnosed cytomegalovirus status with high specificity and sensitivity. Most CMV-associated TCR beta chains appeared HLA-restricted in a later analysis. Most TCRs appeared rarely, but some public TCRs recurred in many donors.

A multiplex PCR was run with 60 Vbeta primers and 13 Jbeta primers. The assay was immunoSEQ multiplex PCR, and TCRdb's table has in-frame clones only and misses some. The table lists about 140,000 clones, roughly 73% of them singletons. The CDR3 covers 12 residues. The germline gives CDR1 GTSNPN, CDR2 SVGIG (reference sequence). V lost 4 bases, J lost 3 bases, and 9 bases lay in between. About this clone: Its specificity is not known.

The source of this sequence is a female donor in good health and CMV-seronegative. Input material: PBMCs. J is TRBJ1-1 and V is TRBV30, with a possible D match to TRBD1 (5 bases). The CDR3 sequence: CAWNLGDTEAFF. The DNA of the CDR3 is TGTGCCTGGAACCTAGGGGACACTGAAGCTTTCTTT.